This T cell receptor beta chain came from a study of shared T cell receptors in the human thymus. TCRdb's copy holds only in-frame clones and misses some; the assay was immunoSEQ multiplex PCR. The table lists about 660,000 clones, roughly 90% of them singletons. The table lists this clone with a count of one. The germline CDR1 and CDR2 sequences are SGHRS and YFSETQ. The length of the CDR3 is 13 residues. In addition, the sample was reused for a study of human thymus T cells. That paper states: The sample donors, healthy Finnish infants, were having corrective surgery for congenital heart defects. Surgeons resected thymus tissue during corrective heart surgery. Blood and thymic repertoires both appeared biased in V and J gene usage. The related literature has documented a marked overlap of thymic repertoires among unrelated individuals.

The sequenced sample consisted of thymocytes. The gene calls are TRBV5-1 and TRBJ2-5; perhaps TRBD1 as D (6 bases). The J call may not be correct, given that the DNA end is closer to TRBJ2-7. The origin of this receptor is a boy under two years old with a congenital heart defect. In nucleotides, the CDR3 is TGCGCCAGCAGCTTGTGGACAGCTTACGAGCAGTACTTC. It is translated as CASSLWTAYEQYF.